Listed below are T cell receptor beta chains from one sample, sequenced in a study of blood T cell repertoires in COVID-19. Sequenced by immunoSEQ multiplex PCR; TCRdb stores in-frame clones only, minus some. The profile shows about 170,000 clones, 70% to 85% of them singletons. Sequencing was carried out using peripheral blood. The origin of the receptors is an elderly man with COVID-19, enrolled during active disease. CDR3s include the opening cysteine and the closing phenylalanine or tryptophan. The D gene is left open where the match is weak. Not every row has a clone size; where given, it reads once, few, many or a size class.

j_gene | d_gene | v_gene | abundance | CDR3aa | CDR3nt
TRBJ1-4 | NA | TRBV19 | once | CASSPPGRAGEKLFF | TGTGCCAGTAGTCCGCCCGGGAGGGCTGGGGAAAAACTGTTTTTT
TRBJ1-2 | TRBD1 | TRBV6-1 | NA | CASSDPRGGRGLYGYTF | TGTGCCAGCAGTGATCCTCGAGGGGGCAGGGGTTTATATGGCTACACCTTC
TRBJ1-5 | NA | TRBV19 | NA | CASKTVSNQPQHF | TGTGCCAGTAAGACTGTTAGCAATCAGCCCCAGCATTTT
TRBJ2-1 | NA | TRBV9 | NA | CASSFGLGGYNEQFF | TGTGCCAGCAGCTTCGGACTAGGGGGCTACAATGAGCAGTTCTTC
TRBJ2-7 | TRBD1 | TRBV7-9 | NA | CASSLQNRGLYEQYF | TGTGCCAGCAGCTTACAGAACAGGGGGCTCTACGAGCAGTACTTC
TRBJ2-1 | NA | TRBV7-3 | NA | CASSSLGLLNEQFF | TGTGCCAGCAGCTCCCTAGGACTTTTGAATGAGCAGTTCTTC
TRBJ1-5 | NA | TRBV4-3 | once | CASSQDLLNQPQHF | TGCGCCAGCAGCCAAGATCTACTCAATCAGCCCCAGCATTTT
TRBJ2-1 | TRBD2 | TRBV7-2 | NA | CASSARTSGGAEQFF | TGTGCCAGCAGCGCTCGGACTAGCGGGGGGGCAGAGCAGTTCTTC
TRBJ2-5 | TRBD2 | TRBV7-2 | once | CASSLALSGKTQYF | TGTGCCAGCAGCTTAGCGCTGAGCGGGAAGACCCAGTACTTC
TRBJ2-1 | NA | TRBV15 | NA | CATSRDPSGNEQFF | TGTGCCACCAGCAGAGATCCTAGTGGGAATGAGCAGTTCTTC
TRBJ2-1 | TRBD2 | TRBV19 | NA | CASRIAPLSGGAGEQFF | TGTGCCAGTAGGATAGCCCCTCTAAGCGGGGGGGCTGGAGAGCAGTTCTTC
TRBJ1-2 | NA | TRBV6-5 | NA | CASSYSGGAGDGYTF | TGTGCCAGCAGTTACTCTGGGGGGGCAGGGGATGGCTACACCTTC
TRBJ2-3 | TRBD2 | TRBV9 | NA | CASSPVAGATTDTQYF | TGTGCCAGCAGCCCAGTAGCGGGGGCGACCACAGATACGCAGTATTTT
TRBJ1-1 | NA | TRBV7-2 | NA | CASSLNPGTEAFF | TGTGCCAGCAGCTTAAACCCGGGCACTGAAGCTTTCTTT
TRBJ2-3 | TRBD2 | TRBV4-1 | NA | CASSQTAPGPGGADTQYF | TGCGCCAGCAGCCAAACTGCCCCGGGTCCGGGAGGCGCAGATACGCAGTATTTT
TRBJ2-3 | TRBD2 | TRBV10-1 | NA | CASSESTAGGSTDTQYF | TGCGCCAGCAGTGAGTCGACAGCGGGGGGAAGCACAGATACGCAGTATTTT
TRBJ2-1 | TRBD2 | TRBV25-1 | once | CASRTSGLAGEQFF | TGTGCCAGCAGGACTAGCGGGCTTGCGGGTGAGCAGTTCTTC
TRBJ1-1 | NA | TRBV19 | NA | CASSTDIGQKEAFF | TGTGCCAGTAGTACAGACATCGGCCAAAAGGAGGCTTTCTTT
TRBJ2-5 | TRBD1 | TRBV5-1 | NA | CASSRTGPQETQYF | TGCGCCAGCAGCCGGACAGGTCCCCAAGAGACCCAGTACTTC
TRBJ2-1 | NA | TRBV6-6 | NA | CASIRQGGDNEQFF | TGTGCCAGCATAAGACAGGGCGGGGACAATGAGCAGTTCTTC
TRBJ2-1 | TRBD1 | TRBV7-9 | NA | CASSWPRTGAYNEQFF | TGTGCCAGCAGCTGGCCCAGGACAGGGGCCTACAATGAGCAGTTCTTC
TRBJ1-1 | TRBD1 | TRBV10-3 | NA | CAISHDRVAAFF | TGTGCCATCAGCCACGACAGGGTAGCAGCTTTCTTT
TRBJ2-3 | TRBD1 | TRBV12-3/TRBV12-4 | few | CASSLEGAQYF | TGTGCCAGCAGTTTAGAGGGGGCCCAATATTTT
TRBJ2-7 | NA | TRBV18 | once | CASSPPSKLNVPYEQYF | TGTGCCAGCTCACCACCGTCGAAACTTAACGTCCCCTACGAGCAGTACTTC
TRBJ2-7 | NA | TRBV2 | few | CASRGQSYEQYF | TGTGCCAGCAGAGGACAGAGCTACGAGCAGTACTTC
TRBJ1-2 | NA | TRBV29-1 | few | CSVAVNYGYTF | TGCAGCGTGGCCGTGAACTATGGCTACACCTTC
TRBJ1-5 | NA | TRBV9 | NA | CASSSGGVNQPQHF | TGTGCCAGCAGCTCGGGGGGAGTCAATCAGCCCCAGCATTTT
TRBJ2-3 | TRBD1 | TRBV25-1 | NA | CASSEIRTGDTDTQYF | TGTGCCAGCAGTGAAATCCGGACAGGAGACACAGATACGCAGTATTTT
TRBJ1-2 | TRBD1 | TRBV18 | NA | CASSPPSTGVSYGYTF | TGTGCCAGCTCACCACCGAGCACAGGGGTGTCCTATGGCTACACCTTC
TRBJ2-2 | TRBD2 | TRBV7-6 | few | CASSLRAGGRNGELFF | TGTGCCAGCAGCTTACGCGCGGGGGGGCGAAACGGGGAGCTGTTTTTT
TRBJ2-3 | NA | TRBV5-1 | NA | CASSLRASTDTQYF | TGCGCCAGCAGCTTACGAGCGAGCACAGATACGCAGTATTTT
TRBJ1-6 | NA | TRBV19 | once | CASSPGTRYNSPLHF | TGTGCCAGTAGTCCTGGGACAAGATATAATTCACCCCTCCACTTT
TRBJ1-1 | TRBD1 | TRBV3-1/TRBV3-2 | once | CASSQEPGGEEAFF | TGTGCCAGCAGCCAAGAACCAGGGGGCGAGGAAGCTTTCTTT
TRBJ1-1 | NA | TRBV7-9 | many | CASSLIQAATEAFF | TGTGCCAGCAGCTTAATTCAGGCAGCAACTGAAGCTTTCTTT
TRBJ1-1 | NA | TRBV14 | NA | CASAQLGAGTEAFF | TGTGCCAGTGCTCAGCTGGGGGCGGGCACTGAAGCTTTCTTT
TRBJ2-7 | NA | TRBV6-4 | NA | CASSDSPDEQYF | TGTGCCAGCAGTGACTCTCCTGACGAGCAGTACTTC
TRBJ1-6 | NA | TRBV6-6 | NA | CASSTQSSYNSPLHF | TGTGCCAGCAGTACTCAAAGCTCCTATAATTCACCCCTCCACTTT
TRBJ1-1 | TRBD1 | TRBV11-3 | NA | CASSFRDRGREAFF | TGTGCCAGCAGCTTCCGGGACAGGGGCCGTGAAGCTTTCTTT
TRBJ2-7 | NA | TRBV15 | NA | CATSRGGQRDNEQYF | TGTGCCACCAGCAGGGGGGGACAGCGCGATAACGAGCAGTACTTC
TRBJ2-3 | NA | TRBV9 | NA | CASSVDEDTQYF | TGTGCCAGCAGCGTAGATGAGGATACGCAGTATTTT
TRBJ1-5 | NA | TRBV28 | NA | CASRAGGTNQPQHF | TGTGCCAGCAGGGCGGGGGGCACCAATCAGCCCCAGCATTTT
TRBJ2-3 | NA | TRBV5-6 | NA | CASSPGRATDTQYF | TGTGCCAGCAGCCCGGGAAGGGCGACAGATACGCAGTATTTT
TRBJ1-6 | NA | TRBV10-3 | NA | CATQSGYSPLHF | TGTGCCACCCAGTCCGGGTACTCACCCCTCCACTTT
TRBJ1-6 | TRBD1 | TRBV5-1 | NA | CASSYRDRVDSPLHF | TGCGCCAGCAGCTACCGGGACAGGGTAGATTCACCCCTCCACTTT
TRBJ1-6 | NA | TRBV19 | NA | CASSISRSYNSPLHF | TGTGCCAGTAGTATATCCCGCTCCTATAATTCACCCCTCCACTTT
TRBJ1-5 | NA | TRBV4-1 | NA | CASSQVKGGNQPQHF | TGCGCCAGCAGCCAAGTGAAGGGAGGGAATCAGCCCCAGCATTTT
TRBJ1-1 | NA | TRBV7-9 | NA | CASSLRGVNTEAFF | TGTGCCAGCAGCTTACGGGGGGTGAACACTGAAGCTTTCTTT
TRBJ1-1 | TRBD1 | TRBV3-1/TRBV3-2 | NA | CASSSQGEINTEAFF | TGTGCCAGCAGCTCACAGGGGGAGATTAACACTGAAGCTTTCTTT
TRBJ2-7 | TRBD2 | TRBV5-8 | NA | CASSDSVRGGQYF | TGTGCCAGCAGCGACAGTGTCCGGGGGGGGCAGTACTTC
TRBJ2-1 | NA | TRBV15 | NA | CATSRDPSSAGEQFF | TGTGCCACCAGCAGAGATCCGTCTAGCGCGGGTGAGCAGTTCTTC
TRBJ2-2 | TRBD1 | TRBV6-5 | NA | CASRDTGEDTGELFF | TGTGCCAGCAGAGACACAGGGGAAGACACCGGGGAGCTGTTTTTT
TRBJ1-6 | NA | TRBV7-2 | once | CASSLMGGPLHF | TGTGCCAGCAGCCTAATGGGGGGACCCCTCCACTTT
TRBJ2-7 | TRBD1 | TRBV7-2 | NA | CASSLERGRGGYEQYF | TGTGCCAGCAGCTTAGAGAGGGGGCGCGGTGGCTACGAGCAGTACTTC
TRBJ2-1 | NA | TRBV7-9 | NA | CASSPEAGQPFF | TGTGCCAGCAGCCCGGAGGCGGGACAGCCGTTCTTC
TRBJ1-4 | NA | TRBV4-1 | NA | CASSQMGGPLGKLFF | TGCGCCAGCAGCCAGATGGGGGGGCCCCTCGGTAAACTGTTTTTT
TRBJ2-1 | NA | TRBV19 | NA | CATSRTVQGEQFF | TGTGCCACTTCTCGGACAGTTCAAGGGGAGCAGTTCTTC
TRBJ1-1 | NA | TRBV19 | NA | CASSQQLNTEAFF | TGTGCCAGTAGCCAACAGCTGAACACTGAAGCTTTCTTT
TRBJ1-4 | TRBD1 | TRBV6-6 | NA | CASSYPLGQVEKLFF | TGTGCCAGCAGTTACCCCCTTGGACAGGTAGAAAAACTGTTTTTT
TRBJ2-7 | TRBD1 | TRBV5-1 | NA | CASSLEGTGLYEQYF | TGCGCCAGCAGCTTGGAGGGGACAGGTCTTTACGAGCAGTACTTC
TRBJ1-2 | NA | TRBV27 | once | CASSQLGLEGYTF | TGTGCCAGCAGTCAATTGGGACTTGAGGGCTACACCTTC